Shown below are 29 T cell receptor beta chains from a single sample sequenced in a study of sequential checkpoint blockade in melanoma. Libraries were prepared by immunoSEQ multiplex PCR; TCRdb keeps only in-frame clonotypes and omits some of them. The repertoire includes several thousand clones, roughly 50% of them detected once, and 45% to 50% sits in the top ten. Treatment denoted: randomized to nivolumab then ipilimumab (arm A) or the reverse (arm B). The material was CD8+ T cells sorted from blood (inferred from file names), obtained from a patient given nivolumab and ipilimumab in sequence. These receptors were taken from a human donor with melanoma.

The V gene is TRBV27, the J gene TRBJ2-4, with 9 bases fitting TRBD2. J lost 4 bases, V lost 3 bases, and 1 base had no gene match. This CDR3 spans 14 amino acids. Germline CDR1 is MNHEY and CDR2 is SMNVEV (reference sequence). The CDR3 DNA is TGTGCCAGCAGTTTTCTAGCGGGGAAAAACATTCAGTACTTC. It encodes CASSFLAGKNIQYF.

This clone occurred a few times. The CDR3 DNA sequence: TGTGCCAGCAGCTTGGCTCCCGGGACAGGATACGAGCAGTACTTC. Translating it yields CASSLAPGTGYEQYF. The V call is TRBV5-6, the J call TRBJ2-7; the match to TRBD1 covers 8 bases. The CDR3 spans 15 residues. With 0 bases clipped from V and 4 bases from J, the junction kept 6 bases outside the gene matches. Germline V gives CDR1 SGHDT, CDR2 YYEEEE.

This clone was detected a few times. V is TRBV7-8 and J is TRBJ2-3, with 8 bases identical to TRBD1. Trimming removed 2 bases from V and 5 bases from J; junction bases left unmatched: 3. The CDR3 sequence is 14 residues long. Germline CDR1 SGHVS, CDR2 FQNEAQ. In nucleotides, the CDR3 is TGTGCCAGCAGCTTACAGGGGGCGGGAGATACGCAGTATTTT. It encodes CASSLQGAGDTQYF.

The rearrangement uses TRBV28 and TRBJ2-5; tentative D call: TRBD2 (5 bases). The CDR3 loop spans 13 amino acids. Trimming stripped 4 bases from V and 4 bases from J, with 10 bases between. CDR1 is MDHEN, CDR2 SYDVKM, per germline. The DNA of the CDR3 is TGTGCCAGCAGTTCAAAGGAGGTAGAGACCCAGTACTTC. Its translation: CASSSKEVETQYF.

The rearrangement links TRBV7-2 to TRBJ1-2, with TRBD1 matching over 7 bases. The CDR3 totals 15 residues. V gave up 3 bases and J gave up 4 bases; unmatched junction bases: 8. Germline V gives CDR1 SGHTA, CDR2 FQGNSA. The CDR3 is CASSFRQGRSYGYTF. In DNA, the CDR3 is TGTGCCAGCAGCTTCCGACAGGGTAGGAGCTATGGCTACACCTTC.

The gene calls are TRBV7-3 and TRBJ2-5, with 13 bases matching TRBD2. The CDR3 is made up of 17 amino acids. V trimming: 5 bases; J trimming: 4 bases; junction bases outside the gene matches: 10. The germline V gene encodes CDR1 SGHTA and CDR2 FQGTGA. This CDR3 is CASSPGIGLAGAETQYF. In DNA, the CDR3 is TGTGCCAGCAGCCCCGGGATCGGACTAGCGGGGGCAGAGACCCAGTACTTC.

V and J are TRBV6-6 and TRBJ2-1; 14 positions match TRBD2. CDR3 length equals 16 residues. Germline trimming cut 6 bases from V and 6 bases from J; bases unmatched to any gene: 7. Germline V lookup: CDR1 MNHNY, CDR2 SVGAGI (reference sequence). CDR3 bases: TGTGCCAGCAGGACGACTAGCGGGAGGGCCGGCAATGAGCAGTTCTTC. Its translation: CASRTTSGRAGNEQFF.

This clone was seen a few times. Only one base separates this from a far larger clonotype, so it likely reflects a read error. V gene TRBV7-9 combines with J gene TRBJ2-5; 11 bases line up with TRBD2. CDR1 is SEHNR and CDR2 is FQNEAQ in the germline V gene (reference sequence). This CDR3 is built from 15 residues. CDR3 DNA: TGTGCCAGCAGTTCTAGCGGGGGGTCCAAGGAGAACCAGTACTTC. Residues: CASSSSGGSKENQYF.

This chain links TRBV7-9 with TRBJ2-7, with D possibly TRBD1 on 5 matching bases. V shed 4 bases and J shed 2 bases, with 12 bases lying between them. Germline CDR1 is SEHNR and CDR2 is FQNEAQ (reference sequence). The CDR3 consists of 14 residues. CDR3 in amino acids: CASSSHQGTYEQYF. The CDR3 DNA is TGTGCCAGCAGCTCCCATCAGGGTACCTACGAGCAGTACTTC.

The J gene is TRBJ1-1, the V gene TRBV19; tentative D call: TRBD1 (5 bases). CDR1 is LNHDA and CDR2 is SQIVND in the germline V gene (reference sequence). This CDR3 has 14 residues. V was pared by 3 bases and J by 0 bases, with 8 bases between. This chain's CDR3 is CASSIGGMNTEAFF. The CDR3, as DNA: TGTGCCAGTAGTATCGGGGGAATGAACACTGAAGCTTTCTTT.

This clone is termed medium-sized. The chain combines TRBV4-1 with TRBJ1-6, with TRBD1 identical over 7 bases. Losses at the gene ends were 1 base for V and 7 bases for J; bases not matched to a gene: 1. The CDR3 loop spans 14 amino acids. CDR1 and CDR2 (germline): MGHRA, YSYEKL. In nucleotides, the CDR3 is TGCGCCAGCAGCCAAGCACAGGGGAATTCACCCCTCCACTTT. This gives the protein CASSQAQGNSPLHF.

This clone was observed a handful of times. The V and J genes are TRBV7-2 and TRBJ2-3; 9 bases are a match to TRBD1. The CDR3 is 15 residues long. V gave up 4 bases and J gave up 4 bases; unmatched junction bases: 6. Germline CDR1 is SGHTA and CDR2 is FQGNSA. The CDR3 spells CASSYTGGKADTQYF. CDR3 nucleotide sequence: TGTGCCAGCAGCTATACAGGGGGCAAGGCAGATACGCAGTATTTT.

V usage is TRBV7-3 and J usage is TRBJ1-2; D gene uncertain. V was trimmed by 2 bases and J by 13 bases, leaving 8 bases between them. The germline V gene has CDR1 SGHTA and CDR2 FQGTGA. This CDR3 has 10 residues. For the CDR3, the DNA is TGTGCCAGCAGCTTAGGAGGTCCCACCTTC. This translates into CASSLGGPTF.

The CDR3 DNA sequence: TGTGCCAGCAGCGGGCGGCGACTAGCGGGGGGGCAAGCGTCGGATACGCAGTATTTT. This translates into CASSGRRLAGGQASDTQYF. The chain has TRBV5-6 and TRBJ2-3; 14 bases match TRBD2. This CDR3 spans 19 amino acids. Germline V gives CDR1 SGHDT, CDR2 YYEEEE. V lost 4 bases and J lost 6; bases outside the gene matches: 16.

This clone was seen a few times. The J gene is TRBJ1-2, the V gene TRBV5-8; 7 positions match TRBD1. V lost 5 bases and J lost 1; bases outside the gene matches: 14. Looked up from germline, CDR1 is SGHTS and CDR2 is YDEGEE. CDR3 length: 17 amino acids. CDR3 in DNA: TGTGCCAGCAGGAACCCGGGACAGTCGTCTTTTAACTATGGCTACACCTTC. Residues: CASRNPGQSSFNYGYTF.

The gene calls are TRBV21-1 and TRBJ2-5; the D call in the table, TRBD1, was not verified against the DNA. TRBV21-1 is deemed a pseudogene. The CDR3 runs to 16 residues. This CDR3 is CASSWGDRRYQETQYF. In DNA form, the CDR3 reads TGTGCCAGCAGCTGGGGGGACAGGAGATATCAAGAGACCCAGTACTTC.

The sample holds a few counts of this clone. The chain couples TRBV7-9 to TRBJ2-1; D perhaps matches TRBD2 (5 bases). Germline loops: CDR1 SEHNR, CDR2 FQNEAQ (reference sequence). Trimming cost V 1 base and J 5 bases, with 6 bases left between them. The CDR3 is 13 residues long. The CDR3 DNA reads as TGTGCCAGCAGCTTAGGAGGGCACAATGAGCAGTTCTTC. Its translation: CASSLGGHNEQFF.

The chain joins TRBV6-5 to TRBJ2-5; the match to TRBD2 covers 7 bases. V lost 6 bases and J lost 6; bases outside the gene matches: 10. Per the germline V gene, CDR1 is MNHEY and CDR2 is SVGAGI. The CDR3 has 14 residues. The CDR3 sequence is CASRSAMTSKTQYF. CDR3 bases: TGTGCCAGCAGATCCGCTATGACTAGCAAGACCCAGTACTTC.

In nucleotides, the CDR3 is TGTGCCAGCTCGCAGGGACAGGGGGCCACTGAAGCTTTCTTT. Translation gives CASSQGQGATEAFF. The chain recombines TRBV25-1 with TRBJ1-1; 12 nucleotides agree with TRBD1. J gave up 4 bases and V 8 bases, and 5 bases lay outside the gene matches. Germline V gene data show CDR1 as MGHDK and CDR2 as SYGVNS. This CDR3 has 14 residues. The entire variable domain, with the rest obtained from reference TRBV25-1 and TRBJ1-1, is as follows: EADIYQTPRYLVIGTGKKITLECSQTMGHDKMYWYQQDPGMELHLIHYSYGVNSTEKGDLSSESTVSRIRTEHFPLTLESARPSHTSQYLCASSQGQGATEAFFGQGTRLTVV.

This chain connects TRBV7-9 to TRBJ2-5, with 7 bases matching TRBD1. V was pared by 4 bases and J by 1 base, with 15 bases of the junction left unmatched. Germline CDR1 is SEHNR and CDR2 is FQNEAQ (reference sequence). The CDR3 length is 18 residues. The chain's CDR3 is CASSSPPPQGEAQETQYF. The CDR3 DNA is TGTGCCAGCAGCTCCCCCCCTCCTCAGGGGGAAGCCCAAGAGACCCAGTACTTC.

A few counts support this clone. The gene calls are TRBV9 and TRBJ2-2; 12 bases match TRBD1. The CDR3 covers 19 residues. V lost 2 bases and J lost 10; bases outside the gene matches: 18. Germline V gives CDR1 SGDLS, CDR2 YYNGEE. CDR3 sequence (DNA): TGTGCCAGCAGCGTTGGGACAGGGGGCAGCCGGGTGGGAATAGAGGAGCTGTTTTTT. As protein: CASSVGTGGSRVGIEELFF. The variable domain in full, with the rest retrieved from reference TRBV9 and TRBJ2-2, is DSGVTQTPKHLITATGQRVTLRCSPRSGDLSVYWYQQSLDQGLQFLIQYYNGEERAKGNILERFSAQQFPDLHSELNLSSLELGDSALYFCASSVGTGGSRVGIEELFFGEGSRLTVL.

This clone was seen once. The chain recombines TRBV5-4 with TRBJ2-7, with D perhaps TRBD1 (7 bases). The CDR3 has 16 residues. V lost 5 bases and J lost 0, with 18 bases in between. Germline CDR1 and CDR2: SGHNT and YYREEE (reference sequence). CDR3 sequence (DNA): TGTGCCAGCAGAGGGGGTGCGGGGACAGCCTCCTACGAGCAGTACTTC. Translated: CASRGGAGTASYEQYF.

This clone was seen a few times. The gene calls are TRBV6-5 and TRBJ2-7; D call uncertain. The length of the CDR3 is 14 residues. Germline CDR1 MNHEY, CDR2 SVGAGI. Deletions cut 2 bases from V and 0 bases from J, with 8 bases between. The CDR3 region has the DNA TGTGCCAGCAGTTACGGCAAAAACTCCTACGAGCAGTACTTC. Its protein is CASSYGKNSYEQYF.

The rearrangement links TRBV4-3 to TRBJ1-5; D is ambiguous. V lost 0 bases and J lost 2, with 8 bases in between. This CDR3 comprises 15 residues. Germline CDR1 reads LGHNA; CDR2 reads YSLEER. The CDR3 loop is CASSQDSGGNQPQHF. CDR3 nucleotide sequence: TGCGCCAGCAGCCAAGATTCCGGGGGCAATCAGCCCCAGCATTTT.

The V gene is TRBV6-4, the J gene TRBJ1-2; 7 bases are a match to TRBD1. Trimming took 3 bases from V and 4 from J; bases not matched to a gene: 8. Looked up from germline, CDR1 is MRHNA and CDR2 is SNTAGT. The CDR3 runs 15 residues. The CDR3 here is CASSDEEGASYGYTF. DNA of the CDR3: TGTGCCAGCAGTGATGAGGAGGGGGCCAGCTATGGCTACACCTTC.

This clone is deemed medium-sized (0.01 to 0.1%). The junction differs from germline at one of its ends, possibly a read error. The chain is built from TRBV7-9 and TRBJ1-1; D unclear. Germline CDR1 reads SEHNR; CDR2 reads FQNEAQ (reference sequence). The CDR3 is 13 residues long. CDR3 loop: CASSLDLETEAFF. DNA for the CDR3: TGTGCCAGCAGTTTAGACCTAGAGACTGAAGCTTTCTTT.

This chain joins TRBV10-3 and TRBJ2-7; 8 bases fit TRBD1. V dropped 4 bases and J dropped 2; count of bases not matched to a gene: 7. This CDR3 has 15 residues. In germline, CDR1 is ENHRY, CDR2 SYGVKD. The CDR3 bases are TGTGCCATCAGTGTTTGGATACAGGGGGCCTACGAGCAGTACTTC. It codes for CAISVWIQGAYEQYF.

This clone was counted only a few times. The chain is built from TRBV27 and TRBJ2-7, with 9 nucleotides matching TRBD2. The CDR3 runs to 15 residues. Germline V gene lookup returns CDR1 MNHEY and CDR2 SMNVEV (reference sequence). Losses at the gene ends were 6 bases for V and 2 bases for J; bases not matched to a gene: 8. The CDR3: CASRQSSGGPYEQYF. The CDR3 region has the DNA TGTGCCAGCAGGCAAAGTAGCGGGGGACCCTACGAGCAGTACTTC.

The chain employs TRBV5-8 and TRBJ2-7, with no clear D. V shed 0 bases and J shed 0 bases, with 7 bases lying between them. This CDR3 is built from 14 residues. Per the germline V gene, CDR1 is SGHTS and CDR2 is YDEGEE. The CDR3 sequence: CASSLGFSSYEQYF. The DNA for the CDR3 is TGTGCCAGCAGCTTGGGATTTAGCTCCTACGAGCAGTACTTC.